Following are 23 T cell receptor beta chains from one sample sequenced in a study of shared clonotypes between healthy human individuals. Produced via immunoSEQ multiplex PCR; TCRdb's table is partial and in-frame only. The repertoire consists of about 340,000 clones, with 73% occurring once and the leading ten covering 10%. Sequencing input: memory CD4+ T cells sorted from blood. Subset indicated: CD45RA-negative fraction. These TCRs come from a man aged 30 to 39 in good health.

V usage is TRBV15 and J usage is TRBJ2-2, with TRBD2 identical over 15 bases. The junction had 4 bases not matched to a gene; V was cut back by 4 bases and J by 7 bases. This CDR3 contains 16 residues. CDR1 is LNHNV and CDR2 is YYDKDF in the germline V gene (reference sequence). For the CDR3, the DNA is TGTGCCACCAGCACGGGACTAGCGGGAGGTGTCGGGGAGCTGTTTTTT. Encoded protein: CATSTGLAGGVGELFF.

The chain recombines TRBV27 with TRBJ2-2; 9 bases are a match to TRBD1. The V segment lost 6 bases and the J segment 9 bases; nucleotides outside the gene matches: 5. CDR3 length equals 13 residues. The germline V gene has CDR1 MNHEY and CDR2 SMNVEV (reference sequence). CDR3 in DNA: TGTGCCAGCAGGCTACAGGGGGCCCGGGAGCTGTTTTTT. As protein: CASRLQGARELFF.

The chain recombines TRBV28 with TRBJ2-2, with a weak D call TRBD1 (6 bases). Germline assignment: CDR1 MDHEN and CDR2 SYDVKM. V lost 3 bases, J lost 3 bases, and 14 bases lay in between. CDR3 length equals 16 residues. The CDR3 protein is CASSLVGRGHTGELFF. In DNA, the CDR3 is TGTGCCAGCAGTTTGGTCGGCAGGGGTCACACCGGGGAGCTGTTTTTT.

The genes are TRBV2 and TRBJ2-2; D ambiguous. The CDR3 extends over 14 amino acids. Trimming took 4 bases from V and 2 from J, leaving 8 bases between them. The germline V gene has CDR1 SNHLY and CDR2 FYNNEI. For the CDR3, the DNA is TGTGCCAGCAGTGCTGTTTCAAACACCGGGGAGCTGTTTTTT. Its protein product is CASSAVSNTGELFF.

With respect to this clone: This same CDR3 is encoded by further DNA sequences in the sample. CDR3 sequence (DNA): TGTGCCAGCAGCTTAGTTGGAGGAGGAAATCAGCCCCAGCATTTT. Amino acid sequence: CASSLVGGGNQPQHF. V is TRBV7-8 and J is TRBJ1-5; D gene unclear. V was shortened by 1 base and J by 4 bases, with 11 bases between the two germline ends. There are 15 residues in the CDR3. In germline, CDR1 is SGHVS, CDR2 FQNEAQ.

The J gene is TRBJ1-1, the V gene TRBV4-3; 8 nucleotides agree with TRBD1. Germline V gene data show CDR1 as LGHNA and CDR2 as YSLEER. The CDR3 contains 16 residues. Trimming at V came to 1 base and at J to 0 bases, leaving 4 bases not matched to a gene. The chain's CDR3 is CASSQGLDRVNTEAFF. The CDR3 nucleotides read TGCGCCAGCAGCCAAGGGCTGGACAGGGTGAACACTGAAGCTTTCTTT.

About this clone itself: A read error likely explains this, since a far larger clone differs by one base. Other DNA sequences of this sample code for an identical CDR3. This chain uses TRBV4-1 with TRBJ2-3; D may be TRBD1 (8 bases). Trimming stripped 1 base from V and 4 bases from J, with 24 bases between. Germline CDR1 reads MGHRA; CDR2 reads YSYEKL. The CDR3 runs 19 residues. The CDR3 nucleotides are TGCGCCAGCAGCCAAGCTCTACGGGGTCACAGGGGGGGCCCAGATACGCAGTATTTT. Protein product: CASSQALRGHRGGPDTQYF.

The chain carries TRBV28 and TRBJ1-2, with no clear D. Per the germline V gene, CDR1 is MDHEN and CDR2 is SYDVKM. CDR3 size: 11 residues. Trimming removed 8 bases at V and 2 bases at J, with 6 bases between. CDR3 DNA sequence: TGTGCCAGCGCGGAGAACTATGGCTACACCTTC. Its protein product is CASAENYGYTF.

V and J are TRBV6-5 and TRBJ1-5; no reliable D call. V lost 5 bases and J 7 bases, leaving 9 bases between the germline ends. Looked up from germline, CDR1 is MNHEY and CDR2 is SVGAGI. The CDR3 has 12 amino acids. Here the CDR3 DNA reads TGTGCCAGCAGTGCCTCCGGGCAGCCCCAGCATTTT. This encodes CASSASGQPQHF.

V usage is TRBV2 and J usage is TRBJ2-6; D uncertain. The CDR3 is made up of 17 amino acids. Germline V lookup: CDR1 SNHLY, CDR2 FYNNEI. Deletions cut 6 bases from V and 4 bases from J, with 19 bases between. Here the CDR3 DNA reads TGTGCCAGCAGGGGGTTGGAAGCTATAGCCGGGGCCAACGTCCTGACTTTC. It is translated as CASRGLEAIAGANVLTF.

The rearrangement links TRBV18 to TRBJ2-5; the D gene is possibly TRBD2 (6 bases). The CDR3 has 14 residues. V was cut by 1 base and J by 6 bases, with 12 bases left in between. The germline gives CDR1 KGHSH, CDR2 LQKENI. In DNA, the CDR3 is TGTGCCAGCTCACCACTCGGGGGAGAAAAGACCCAGTACTTC. This codes for CASSPLGGEKTQYF.

This clone is a singleton in its sample. The rearrangement links TRBV19 to TRBJ1-5; D perhaps matches TRBD1 (5 bases). Germline V gene sequence: CDR1 LNHDA, CDR2 SQIVND (reference sequence). V gave up 6 bases and J gave up 6 bases, with 21 bases separating them. The CDR3 length is 16 residues. The CDR3 nucleotides are TGTGCCAGTAGAACCACCCAACGGGGCCTGAGTCAGCCCCAGCATTTT. Translation gives CASRTTQRGLSQPQHF. Supplemented by reference TRBV19 and TRBJ1-5, the full variable domain reads DGGITQSPKYLFRKEGQNVTLSCEQNLNHDAMYWYRQDPGQGLRLIYYSQIVNDFQKGDIAEGYSVSREKKESFPLTVTSAQKNPTAFYLCASRTTQRGLSQPQHFGDGTRLSIL.

The V and J genes are TRBV2 and TRBJ2-1; TRBD2 agrees at 8 bases. Trimming cost V 8 bases and J 4 bases; bases outside gene matches: 7. CDR3 length equals 14 residues. Germline V CDR1 and CDR2: SNHLY, FYNNEI. Written as DNA, the CDR3 is TGTGCCAGCGGAGCGGGAGAGGTTTACAATGAGCAGTTCTTC. This gives the protein CASGAGEVYNEQFF. Filled out from reference TRBV2 and TRBJ2-1, the complete variable domain reads EPEVTQTPSHQVTQMGQEVILRCVPISNHLYFYWYRQILGQKVEFLVSFYNNEISEKSEIFDDQFSVERPDGSNFTLKIRSTKLEDSAMYFCASGAGEVYNEQFFGPGTRLTVL.

With respect to this clone: This CDR3 is also generated by other DNA sequences in the sample. The chain carries TRBV5-1 and TRBJ2-7; 10 bases align to TRBD1. There are 14 residues in the CDR3. V lost 4 bases, J lost 4 bases, and 5 bases stayed unmatched. The germline V gene has CDR1 SGHRS and CDR2 YFSETQ. CDR3 in amino acids: CASSPTGGGYEQYF. CDR3 in DNA: TGCGCCAGCAGCCCGACAGGGGGCGGGTACGAGCAGTACTTC.

In this sample, this clone turned up a few times. J is TRBJ2-1 and V is TRBV5-4; possible D gene TRBD2, 6 bases. Trimming stripped 0 bases from V and 6 bases from J, with 10 bases between. This CDR3 is 14 amino acids long. Germline CDR1 is SGHNT and CDR2 is YYREEE (reference sequence). The CDR3 spells CASSLVSGPNEQFF. CDR3 coding DNA: TGTGCCAGCAGCTTGGTTAGCGGTCCCAATGAGCAGTTCTTC.

The rearrangement uses TRBV18 and TRBJ2-2; D is unclear. Germline V gene data show CDR1 as KGHSH and CDR2 as LQKENI. The CDR3 is made up of 13 amino acids. Trimming took 0 bases from V and 6 from J, leaving 5 bases between them. The CDR3 coding sequence is TGTGCCAGCTCACCACCCTCTCCCGGGGAGCTGTTTTTT. This gives the protein CASSPPSPGELFF.

This clone was seen a handful of times. Other DNA sequences from this sample encode an identical CDR3 as well. V is TRBV10-1 and J is TRBJ2-5, with D hard to call. The CDR3 extends over 13 amino acids. The V end was cut by 3 bases, the J end by 4 bases, with 9 bases between. CDR1 and CDR2 from the germline V gene are WNHNN and SYGVQD (reference sequence). In DNA, the CDR3 is TGCGCCAGCAGTGAATCGCCCGGAGAGACCCAGTACTTC. Translating gives CASSESPGETQYF.

This clone has just a few counts. The genes are TRBV2 and TRBJ2-3; possible D gene TRBD2, 6 bases. V shed 7 bases and J shed 3 bases, with 8 bases lying between them. This CDR3 is built from 12 residues. Germline-derived CDR1 and CDR2 are SNHLY and FYNNEI. Here the CDR3 reads CASKTRTDTQYF. The CDR3 DNA reads as TGTGCCAGCAAGACTAGGACAGATACGCAGTATTTT.

This clone was counted at least ten times. Its ends do not fully match the called genes, so a read error is possible. This chain uses TRBV27 with TRBJ1-5, with D hard to call. CDR1 and CDR2 (germline): MNHEY, SMNVEV (reference sequence). The CDR3 spans 13 residues. This CDR3 reads CARSSRSNQPQHF. In DNA form, the CDR3 reads TGTGCCAGAAGTTCGAGGAGCAATCAGCCCCAGCATTTT.

The CDR3 here is CASSQGASSGSLDSYEQYF. CDR3 in DNA: TGTGCCAGCAGCCAAGGGGCTTCTAGCGGGAGCTTGGACTCCTACGAGCAGTACTTC. This chain uses TRBV4-2 with TRBJ2-7; 10 bases are a match to TRBD2. In germline, CDR1 is LGHNA, CDR2 YNFKEQ. The CDR3 sequence is 19 residues long. V trimming: 1 base; J trimming: 0 bases; junction bases outside the gene matches: 12.

The chain carries TRBV6-5 and TRBJ2-5, with 9 bases lining up with TRBD2. CDR1 is MNHEY, CDR2 SVGAGI, per germline. The CDR3 sequence is 15 residues long. Trimming removed 0 bases from V and 3 bases from J; junction bases left unmatched: 2. CDR3 protein: CASSYSGLAKETQYF. The CDR3 region has the DNA TGTGCCAGCAGTTACTCCGGACTAGCGAAAGAGACCCAGTACTTC.

CDR3 bases: TGTGCCACCGCTACTAGCGGGACCTCCTACAATGAGCAGTTCTTC. Its translation is CATATSGTSYNEQFF. The rearrangement joins TRBV6-1 to TRBJ2-1; 10 bases fit TRBD2. This CDR3 region has 15 residues. Germline CDR1 reads MNHNS; CDR2 reads SASEGT. The ends lost 10 bases at V and 0 bases at J; junction bases unmatched: 6.

V gene TRBV27 combines with J gene TRBJ1-2, with D possibly matching TRBD1 (5 bases). The CDR3 is 14 amino acids. In germline, CDR1 is MNHEY, CDR2 SMNVEV (reference sequence). Trimming removed 5 bases at V and 3 bases at J, with 13 bases between. The CDR3 is CASSPLGGYYGYTF. CDR3 DNA: TGTGCCAGCAGTCCCCTGGGGGGGTACTATGGCTACACCTTC.